This T cell receptor (beta chain) appears in the sequencing data of a study of blood T cell repertoires in COVID-19. At the level of the study: There were acute and convalescent COVID-19 samples, and they came from the United States, Italy and Spain.

Original processing methods: Amplifying reference gene primers gave estimates of nucleated cell counts. Clones were sequenced by immunoSEQ multiplex PCR, and TCRdb holds only the in-frame ones, with some missing. V and J calls and clone size are those listed in that table; D and trimming were worked out from the DNA. Of around 300,000 clones listed, 90% are singletons. Trimming removed 3 bases from V and 12 bases from J, with 21 bases in between. CDR3 size: 14 residues. In germline, CDR1 is SGHDT, CDR2 YYEEEE. The sample was peripheral blood. This clonotype was sampled from a woman between 45 and 65 years old with COVID-19, enrolled during active disease. The rearrangement links TRBV5-6 to TRBJ1-2, with D perhaps matching TRBD1 (6 bases). CDR3 in DNA: TGTGCCAGCAGCTCTTCGGACAGTCTTCGTGGAGACACCTTC. Encoded protein: CASSSSDSLRGDTF.